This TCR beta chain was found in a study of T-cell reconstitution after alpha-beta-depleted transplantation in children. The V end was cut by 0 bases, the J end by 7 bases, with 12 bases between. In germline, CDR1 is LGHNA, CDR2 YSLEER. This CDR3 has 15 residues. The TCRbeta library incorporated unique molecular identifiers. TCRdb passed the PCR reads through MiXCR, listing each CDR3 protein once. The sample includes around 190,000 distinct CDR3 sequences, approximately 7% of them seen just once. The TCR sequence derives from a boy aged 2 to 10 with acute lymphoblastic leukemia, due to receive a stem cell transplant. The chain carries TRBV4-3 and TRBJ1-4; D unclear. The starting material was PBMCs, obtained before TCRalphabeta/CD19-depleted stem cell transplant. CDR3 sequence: CASSQEEVVGEKLFF. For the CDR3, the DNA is TGCGCCAGCAGCCAAGAAGAGGTTGTGGGTGAAAAACTGTTTTTT.